This T cell receptor (beta chain) was documented in a study of T cells in Graves' hyperthyroidism and ophthalmopathy. Study outcomes and limitations: Ophthalmopathy, as predicted by the model, came a median roughly 6.3 months after the prediction.

V was pared by 6 bases and J by 1 base, with 9 bases between. Germline-derived CDR1 and CDR2 are MNHNS and SASEGT. This CDR3 is 13 amino acids long. The investigators amplified TCR beta CDR3 regions from RNA transcripts. RT-PCR in the first round (using the HTBI primer set) targeted the TCR CDR3. MiXCR, run by TCRdb on the multiplex PCR reads, gives a single entry per CDR3 protein. The sample lists roughly 550,000 distinct CDR3 sequences, 16% seen once, with approximately 30% in the top ten. Patients were excluded because of uncontrolled infection, other autoimmune disease, pregnancy or lactation. Each 10 ml fresh peripheral blood draw supplied the PBMCs. A remark on this clonotype: Its target is unknown.

Specimen: blood. J is TRBJ1-1 and V is TRBV6-1; D call uncertain. The clonotype comes from a woman aged 25 to 39 with Graves' ophthalmopathy. The CDR3: CASRLTANTEAFF. CDR3 coding DNA: TGTGCCAGCAGGTTGACGGCGAACACTGAAGCTTTCTTT.